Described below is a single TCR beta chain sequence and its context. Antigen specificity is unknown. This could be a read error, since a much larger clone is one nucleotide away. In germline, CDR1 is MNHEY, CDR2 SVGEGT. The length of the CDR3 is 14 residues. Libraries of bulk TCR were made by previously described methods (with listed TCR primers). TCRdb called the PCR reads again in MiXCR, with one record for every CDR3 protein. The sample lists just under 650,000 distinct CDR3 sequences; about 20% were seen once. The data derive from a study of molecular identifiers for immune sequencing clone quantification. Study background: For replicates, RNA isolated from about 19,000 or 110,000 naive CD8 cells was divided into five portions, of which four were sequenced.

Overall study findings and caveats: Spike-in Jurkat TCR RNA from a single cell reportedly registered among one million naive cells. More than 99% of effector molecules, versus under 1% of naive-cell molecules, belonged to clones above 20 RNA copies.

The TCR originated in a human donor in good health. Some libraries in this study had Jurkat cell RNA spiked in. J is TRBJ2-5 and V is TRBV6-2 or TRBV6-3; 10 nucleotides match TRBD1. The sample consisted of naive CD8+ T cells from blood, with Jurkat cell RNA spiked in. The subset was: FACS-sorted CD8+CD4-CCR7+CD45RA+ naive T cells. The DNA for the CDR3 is TGTGCCGGCAGTTGGACAGGGGGTAAAGAGACCCAGTACTTC. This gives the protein CAGSWTGGKETQYF.